The 32 T cell receptor beta chains reported below all come from one sample, sequenced in a study of T cell responses to AZD1222 COVID-19 vaccine. The method was immunoSEQ multiplex PCR; TCRdb's version includes in-frame clones alone and lacks a portion of them. The repertoire holds 84,000 or so clones, with over 70% as singletons. Sequencing used peripheral blood, obtained on day 0 of AZD1222 vaccination. The receptors originated from an adult in good health.

The V gene is TRBV19, the J gene TRBJ2-2; either TRBD1 or TRBD2 may supply D (6 bases each). The CDR3 runs 14 residues. With 1 base removed from V and 8 bases from J, the gap between germline ends came to 11 bases. Germline values: CDR1 LNHDA, CDR2 SQIVND (reference sequence). The CDR3: CASSIVRGQGELFF. The CDR3 nucleotides are TGTGCCAGTAGTATAGTCCGGGGGCAAGGGGAGCTGTTTTTT. The full variable domain, completed using reference TRBV19 and TRBJ2-2, is DGGITQSPKYLFRKEGQNVTLSCEQNLNHDAMYWYRQDPGQGLRLIYYSQIVNDFQKGDIAEGYSVSREKKESFPLTVTSAQKNPTAFYLCASSIVRGQGELFFGEGSRLTVL.

The chain combines TRBV30 with TRBJ1-5; D not certain. V gave up 0 bases and J gave up 4 bases, with 7 bases separating them. Germline CDR1 and CDR2: GTSNPN and SVGIG (reference sequence). The CDR3 runs to 13 residues. The CDR3 DNA reads TGTGCCTGGAGTGTCGGCAGGAATCAGCCCCAGCATTTT. Translated: CAWSVGRNQPQHF.

The V and J genes are TRBV19 and TRBJ1-4; D is possibly TRBD1 (5 bases). Trimming left V 0 bases short and J 2 bases short, with 10 bases between. The CDR3 covers 16 residues. Looked up from germline, CDR1 is LNHDA and CDR2 is SQIVND (reference sequence). The CDR3 bases are TGTGCCAGTAGTATAGATCCGGGACGGACTAATGAAAAACTGTTTTTT. Translation: CASSIDPGRTNEKLFF.

This clone was recorded only once. V gene TRBV7-8 combines with J gene TRBJ2-2; D call uncertain. The CDR3 loop spans 17 amino acids. With 1 base removed from V and 6 bases from J, the gap between germline ends came to 18 bases. Germline V gives CDR1 SGHVS, CDR2 FQNEAQ. The CDR3 region has the DNA TGTGCCAGCAGCTTAGACCCTCGATCTGGGTGGGCCGGGGAGCTGTTTTTT. This encodes CASSLDPRSGWAGELFF.

This chain uses TRBV19 with TRBJ1-1; D ambiguous. The CDR3 runs to 14 residues. Per germline, CDR1 LNHDA and CDR2 SQIVND (reference sequence). Trimming removed 7 bases from V and 3 bases from J, with 15 bases in between. This CDR3 is CASIGFGSDTEAFF. The CDR3 nucleotides read TGTGCCAGTATAGGCTTTGGTTCGGACACTGAAGCTTTCTTT.

The V gene is TRBV14, the J gene TRBJ2-2, with D uncertain. CDR1 SGHDN and CDR2 FVKESK come from the germline V gene. V lost 1 base and J lost 0, with 15 bases in between. The CDR3 is 18 residues long. CDR3 DNA sequence: TGTGCCAGCAGCCAAGTTGTTTCGTATTTCGCGAACACCGGGGAGCTGTTTTTT. It codes for CASSQVVSYFANTGELFF.

The V call is TRBV2, the J call TRBJ2-4, with TRBD2 matching 7 bases. J gave up 2 bases and V 7 bases, and 8 bases lay outside the gene matches. Germline values: CDR1 SNHLY, CDR2 FYNNEI. This CDR3 is 15 amino acids long. CDR3 in DNA: TGTGCCAGCACTGGGGAGGGCGGGACCAAAAACATTCAGTACTTC. Its translation is CASTGEGGTKNIQYF.

This sequence joins TRBV4-1 and TRBJ1-2; D is unclear. The V end was cut by 4 bases, the J end by 5 bases, with 8 bases between. Germline lookup yields CDR1 MGHRA and CDR2 YSYEKL. The length of the CDR3 is 12 residues. CDR3 DNA sequence: TGCGCCAGCAGCCTTCCCGGGTATGGCTACACCTTC. Encoded protein: CASSLPGYGYTF.

This CDR3 is CASSLTVGRQPQHF. The CDR3 DNA is TGCGCCAGCAGCTTGACGGTGGGCAGACAGCCCCAGCATTTT. V gene TRBV5-1 combines with J gene TRBJ1-5; D gene ambiguous. Germline CDR1 and CDR2: SGHRS and YFSETQ. CDR3 length: 14 residues. V gave up 1 base and J gave up 7 bases, with 12 bases separating them.

This chain links TRBV3-1 (or the pseudogene TRBV3-2) with TRBJ2-2, with TRBD2 matching over 13 bases. Looked up from germline, CDR1 is LGHDT and CDR2 is YNNKEL (reference sequence). Trimming took 1 base from V and 8 from J; bases not matched to a gene: 7. The length of the CDR3 is 17 residues. The CDR3 is CASSQALAGGPGGELFF. CDR3 sequence (DNA): TGTGCCAGCAGCCAAGCACTAGCGGGAGGGCCTGGAGGGGAGCTGTTTTTT.

This sequence joins TRBV29-1 and TRBJ2-5; no clear D. Germline V gene lookup returns CDR1 SQVTM and CDR2 ANQGSEA. V lost 7 bases and J lost 0, with 6 bases in between. CDR3 length equals 11 residues. The CDR3 region has the DNA TGCAGCGGCGCGAACCAAGAGACCCAGTACTTC. Translating it yields CSGANQETQYF.

V usage is TRBV19 and J usage is TRBJ1-2; 9 nucleotides align to TRBD1. Germline CDR1 is LNHDA and CDR2 is SQIVND (reference sequence). The CDR3 covers 13 residues. V lost 6 bases, J lost 4 bases, and 3 bases stayed unmatched. Here the CDR3 reads CASSRDRAYGYTF. The DNA for the CDR3 is TGTGCCAGTAGCAGGGACAGGGCCTATGGCTACACCTTC.

This chain links TRBV11-2 with TRBJ2-1; D remains ambiguous. Trimming removed 0 bases at V and 5 bases at J, with 5 bases between. CDR1 SGHAT and CDR2 FQNNGV come from the germline V gene. The CDR3 sequence is 13 residues long. The CDR3 nucleotides read TGTGCCAGCAGCTTAGAAGTGAACAATGAGCAGTTCTTC. This sequence encodes CASSLEVNNEQFF. The variable domain in full, with the rest retrieved from reference TRBV11-2 and TRBJ2-1, is EAGVAQSPRYKIIEKRQSVAFWCNPISGHATLYWYQQILGQGPKLLIQFQNNGVVDDSQLPKDRFSAERLKGVDSTLKIQPAKLEDSAVYLCASSLEVNNEQFFGPGTRLTVL.

V is TRBV2 and J is TRBJ2-7; D not certain. The germline V gene encodes CDR1 SNHLY and CDR2 FYNNEI. The CDR3 has 11 amino acids. Trimming stripped 8 bases from V and 6 bases from J, with 11 bases between. The CDR3 bases are TGTGCCAGCTCCTACTTTGGCGAGCAGTACTTC. Amino acids: CASSYFGEQYF. Variable domain in full (rest from reference TRBV2 and TRBJ2-7): EPEVTQTPSHQVTQMGQEVILRCVPISNHLYFYWYRQILGQKVEFLVSFYNNEISEKSEIFDDQFSVERPDGSNFTLKIRSTKLEDSAMYFCASSYFGEQYFGPGTRLTVT.

Within the sample, this clone is large. The genes are TRBV28 and TRBJ2-7; D ambiguous. CDR1 and CDR2 (germline): MDHEN, SYDVKM. The V gene lost 1 base and the J gene lost 2 bases, with 12 bases spanning the gap. The CDR3 runs 15 residues. The CDR3 DNA is TGTGCCAGCAGTTTATCGCTAGGACCCGCCTACGAGCAGTACTTC. This gives the protein CASSLSLGPAYEQYF.

J is TRBJ1-2 and V is TRBV6-5, with D perhaps matching TRBD1 (6 bases). Germline CDR1 MNHEY, CDR2 SVGAGI. This CDR3 has 15 amino acids. Trimming cost V 2 bases and J 2 bases, with 12 bases left between them. Written as DNA, the CDR3 is TGTGCCAGCAGTTACCGGATGGGGGGCAACTATGGCTACACCTTC. This encodes CASSYRMGGNYGYTF.

The genes are TRBV28 and TRBJ1-1; no reliable D call. The germline V and J ends were trimmed by 5 bases and 7 bases, with 17 bases remaining between them. Germline V CDR1 and CDR2: MDHEN, SYDVKM. The CDR3 runs to 14 residues. The chain's CDR3 is CASSPPGIWGEAFF. The CDR3 nucleotides are TGTGCCAGCAGTCCACCTGGGATTTGGGGTGAAGCTTTCTTT.

This clone was seen once. The V call is TRBV6-6, the J call TRBJ2-7; D perhaps matches TRBD2 (7 bases). The CDR3 is made up of 17 amino acids. The ends were cut back, 5 bases at V and 7 bases at J, with 27 bases in the middle. From germline, CDR1 is MNHNY and CDR2 SVGAGI (reference sequence). The CDR3 sequence: CASSPRWGGSPIEEQYF. Here the CDR3 DNA reads TGTGCCAGCAGTCCCCGGTGGGGGGGCAGCCCGATCGAGGAGCAGTACTTC.

The rearrangement links TRBV5-1 to TRBJ2-2; the D gene is possibly TRBD2 (7 bases). CDR1 and CDR2 (germline): SGHRS, YFSETQ. The CDR3 extends over 15 amino acids. Trimming took 2 bases from V and 5 from J, leaving 13 bases between them. CDR3 nucleotide sequence: TGCGCCAGCAGCTTAGGGGGACTAAAAACCGGGGAGCTGTTTTTT. Residues: CASSLGGLKTGELFF. The variable domain in full, with the rest retrieved from reference TRBV5-1 and TRBJ2-2, is KAGVTQTPRYLIKTRGQQVTLSCSPISGHRSVSWYQQTPGQGLQFLFEYFSETQRNKGNFPGRFSGRQFSNSRSEMNVSTLELGDSALYLCASSLGGLKTGELFFGEGSRLTVL.

The chain joins TRBV7-9 to TRBJ1-6; no definite D call. The CDR3 spans 12 residues. Germline loops: CDR1 SEHNR, CDR2 FQNEAQ (reference sequence). The V and J ends lost 1 base and 8 bases respectively, with 3 bases between them. The CDR3, as DNA: TGTGCCAGCAGCTTAGGGGATTCACCCCTCCACTTT. This translates into CASSLGDSPLHF.

The chain is built from TRBV28 and TRBJ2-7, with 8 positions matching TRBD1. Germline CDR1 and CDR2: MDHEN and SYDVKM. The CDR3 consists of 14 residues. J gave up 5 bases and V 6 bases, and 9 bases lay outside the gene matches. CDR3 sequence (DNA): TGTGCCAGCAGCCGGACAGGGTTTCAGGACGAGCAGTACTTC. This translates into CASSRTGFQDEQYF.

V and J are TRBV29-1 and TRBJ2-5; D gene uncertain. Trimming shortened V by 0 bases and J by 4 bases, and 9 bases separated the two germline ends. Per the germline V gene, CDR1 is SQVTM and CDR2 is ANQGSEA. There are 13 residues in the CDR3. The CDR3 DNA reads as TGCAGCGTTGAAGACCTCTCAGCAGAGACCCAGTACTTC. Translation: CSVEDLSAETQYF.

This chain uses TRBV6-1 with TRBJ1-1, with D possibly being TRBD1 (6 bases). CDR3 length: 15 amino acids. Looked up from germline, CDR1 is MNHNS and CDR2 is SASEGT. V was trimmed by 2 bases and J by 5 bases, leaving 15 bases between them. CDR3 in DNA: TGTGCCAGCAGTGAACTGGGGGGCGGGAGGACTGAAGCTTTCTTT. Translation gives CASSELGGGRTEAFF.

V gene TRBV27 combines with J gene TRBJ2-7; D gene ambiguous. The V and J ends lost 2 bases and 0 bases respectively, with 8 bases between them. This CDR3 is 14 amino acids long. Germline CDR1 reads MNHEY; CDR2 reads SMNVEV (reference sequence). In DNA form, the CDR3 reads TGTGCCAGCAGTTTAAGGCAGGTCTCCTACGAGCAGTACTTC. Its protein is CASSLRQVSYEQYF.

The rearrangement links TRBV20-1 to TRBJ2-1, with TRBD2 matching 10 bases. This CDR3 spans 14 amino acids. V dropped 3 bases and J dropped 7; count of bases not matched to a gene: 6. Germline CDR1 DFQATT, CDR2 SNEGSKA (reference sequence). CDR3 sequence (DNA): TGCAGTGCTAGTAGAGCGGGAGGGCTGAATGAGCAGTTCTTC. Its protein product is CSASRAGGLNEQFF.

J is TRBJ2-3 and V is TRBV28, with unresolved D. CDR1 and CDR2 (germline): MDHEN, SYDVKM. The V and J ends lost 3 bases and 1 base respectively, with 8 bases between them. This CDR3 is built from 14 residues. The CDR3 sequence is CASSFLSGTDTQYF. CDR3 bases: TGTGCCAGCAGTTTCCTGAGTGGCACAGATACGCAGTATTTT.

The table lists this clone with a count of one. The J gene is TRBJ2-3, the V gene TRBV7-9; 8 positions agree with TRBD2. The V segment lost 6 bases and the J segment 0 bases; nucleotides outside the gene matches: 5. The CDR3 sequence is 15 residues long. Looked up from germline, CDR1 is SEHNR and CDR2 is FQNEAQ (reference sequence). CDR3 sequence: CASSRERESTDTQYF. Here the CDR3 DNA reads TGTGCCAGCAGTCGAGAGCGGGAGAGCACAGATACGCAGTATTTT.

The CDR3 region is CASDRAPGRGTEAFF. CDR3 in DNA: TGTGCCAGCGACCGGGCCCCCGGAAGGGGAACTGAAGCTTTCTTT. The rearrangement joins TRBV2 to TRBJ1-1, with a weak D call TRBD1 (5 bases). The CDR3 spans 15 residues. From germline, CDR1 is SNHLY and CDR2 FYNNEI. Trimming removed 8 bases at V and 5 bases at J, with 21 bases between. Filled out from reference TRBV2 and TRBJ1-1, the complete variable domain reads EPEVTQTPSHQVTQMGQEVILRCVPISNHLYFYWYRQILGQKVEFLVSFYNNEISEKSEIFDDQFSVERPDGSNFTLKIRSTKLEDSAMYFCASDRAPGRGTEAFFGQGTRLTVV.

This clone is a singleton in its sample. The gene calls are TRBV7-3 and TRBJ2-5; 9 positions agree with TRBD2. Trimming cost V 0 bases and J 2 bases; bases outside gene matches: 7. Germline V gene sequence: CDR1 SGHTA, CDR2 FQGTGA. This CDR3 comprises 17 residues. The CDR3 nucleotides are TGTGCCAGCAGCTTAACGACGACTAGCGGTCCTCAAGAGACCCAGTACTTC. Residues: CASSLTTTSGPQETQYF.

The J gene is TRBJ2-6, the V gene TRBV28; possibly TRBD1 for D (5 bases). The CDR3 is 17 residues long. V was trimmed by 6 bases and J by 0 bases, leaving 15 bases between them. Germline CDR1 is MDHEN and CDR2 is SYDVKM. Written as DNA, the CDR3 is TGTGCCAGCAGCCGACAGCGCACTCCCTCTGGGGCCAACGTCCTGACTTTC. It translates to CASSRQRTPSGANVLTF.

This chain links TRBV5-1 with TRBJ2-1; 8 bases line up with TRBD1. The J segment lost 9 bases and the V segment lost 4 bases, leaving 9 bases of the junction unmatched. In germline, CDR1 is SGHRS, CDR2 YFSETQ. The CDR3 extends over 14 amino acids. In DNA, the CDR3 is TGCGCCAGCAGCAAGATAGACAGGGGAGGTGAGCAGTTCTTC. Its protein product is CASSKIDRGGEQFF.

This rearrangement joins TRBV10-3 to TRBJ1-1; D is unclear. The germline CDR1 and CDR2 sequences are ENHRY and SYGVKD. V dropped 6 bases and J dropped 1 base, with 15 bases sitting between them. The length of the CDR3 is 15 residues. The CDR3 loop reads CAIRDPARPNTEAFF. The CDR3 DNA follows: TGTGCCATCAGGGACCCGGCACGTCCGAACACTGAAGCTTTCTTT.